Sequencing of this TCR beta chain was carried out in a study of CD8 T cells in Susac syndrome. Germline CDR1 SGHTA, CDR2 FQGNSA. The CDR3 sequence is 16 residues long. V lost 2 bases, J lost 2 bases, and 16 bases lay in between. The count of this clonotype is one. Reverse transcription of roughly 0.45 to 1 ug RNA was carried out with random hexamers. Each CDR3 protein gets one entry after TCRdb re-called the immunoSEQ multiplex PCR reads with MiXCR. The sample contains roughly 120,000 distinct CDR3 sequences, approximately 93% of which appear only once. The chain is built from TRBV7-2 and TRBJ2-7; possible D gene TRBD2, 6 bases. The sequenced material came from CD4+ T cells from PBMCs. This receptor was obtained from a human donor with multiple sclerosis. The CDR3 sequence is CASSLFGRREAYEQYF. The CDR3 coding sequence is TGTGCCAGCAGCTTATTTGGGAGGAGGGAGGCCTACGAGCAGTACTTC. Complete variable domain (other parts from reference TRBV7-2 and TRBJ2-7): GAGVSQSPSNKVTEKGKDVELRCDPISGHTALYWYRQSLGQGLEFLIYFQGNSAPDKSGLPSDRFSAERTGGSVSTLTIQRTQQEDSAVYLCASSLFGRREAYEQYFGPGTRLTVT.